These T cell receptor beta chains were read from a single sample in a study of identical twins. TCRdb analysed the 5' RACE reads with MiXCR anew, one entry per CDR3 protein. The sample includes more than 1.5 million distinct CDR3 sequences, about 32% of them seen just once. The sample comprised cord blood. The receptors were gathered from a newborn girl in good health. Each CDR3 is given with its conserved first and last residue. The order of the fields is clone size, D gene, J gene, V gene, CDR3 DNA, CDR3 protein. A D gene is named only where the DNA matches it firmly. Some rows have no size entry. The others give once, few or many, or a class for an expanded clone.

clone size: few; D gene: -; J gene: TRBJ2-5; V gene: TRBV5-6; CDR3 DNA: TGTGCCAGCAGCTTGTTTTTCGAGACCCAGTACTTC; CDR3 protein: CASSLFFETQYF
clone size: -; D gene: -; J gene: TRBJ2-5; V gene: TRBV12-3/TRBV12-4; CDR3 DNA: TGTGCCAGCACCTTTACAGGGTCCAGGGAGCAGTACTTC; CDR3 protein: CASTFTGSREQYF
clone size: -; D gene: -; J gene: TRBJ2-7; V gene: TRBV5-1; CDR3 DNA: TGCGCCAGTCTCGGGGGAGACTACGAGCAGTACTTC; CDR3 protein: CASLGGDYEQYF
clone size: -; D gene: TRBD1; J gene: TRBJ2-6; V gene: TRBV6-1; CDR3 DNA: TGTGCCAGCAGCCAACTTACAGGGGGCTCTGGGGCCAACGTCCTGACTTTC; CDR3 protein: CASSQLTGGSGANVLTF
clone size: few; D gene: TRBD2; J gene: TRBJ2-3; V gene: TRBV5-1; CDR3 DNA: TGCGCCAGCAGCCCCCTAGCGGGGGCCCGCACAGATACGCAGTATTTT; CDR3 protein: CASSPLAGARTDTQYF
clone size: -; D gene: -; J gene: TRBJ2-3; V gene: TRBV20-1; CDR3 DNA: TGCAGTGCTAGTTTACCCGGCGTCACAGATACGCAGTATTTT; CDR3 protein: CSASLPGVTDTQYF
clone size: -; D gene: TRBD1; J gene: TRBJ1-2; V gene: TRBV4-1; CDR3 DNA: TGCGCCAGCAGCCAGCCCCGTTTAGACAGGGACAAGTATGGCTACACCTTC; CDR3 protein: CASSQPRLDRDKYGYTF
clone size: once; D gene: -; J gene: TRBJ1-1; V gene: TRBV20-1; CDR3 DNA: TGCAGTGCTAGTGTCCGTGAAGCTTTCTTT; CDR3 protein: CSASVREAFF
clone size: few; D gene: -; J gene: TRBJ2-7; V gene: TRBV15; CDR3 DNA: TGTGCCACCAGCAGAGATACTTCCTACGAGCAGTACTTC; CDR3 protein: CATSRDTSYEQYF
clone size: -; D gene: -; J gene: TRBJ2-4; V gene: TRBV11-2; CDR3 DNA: TGTGCCAGCAGCTTAGTAGGACCAACCCAATACAATGAGCAGTACTTC; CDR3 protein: CASSLVGPTQYNEQYF
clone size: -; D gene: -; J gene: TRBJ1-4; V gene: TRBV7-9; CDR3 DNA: TGTGCCAGCAGCTCAAGTTACAGGGCGGATGAAAAACTGTTTTTT; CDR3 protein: CASSSSYRADEKLFF
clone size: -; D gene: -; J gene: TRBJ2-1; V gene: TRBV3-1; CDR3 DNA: TGTGCCAGCAGCCAAGATGGGGCGGGATGGGGCAATGAGCAGTTCTTC; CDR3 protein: CASSQDGAGWGNEQFF
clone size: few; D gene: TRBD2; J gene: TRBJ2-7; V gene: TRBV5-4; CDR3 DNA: TGTGCCAGCAGCCAACTAGCGAGAGCCTCCTACGAGCAGTACTTC; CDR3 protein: CASSQLARASYEQYF
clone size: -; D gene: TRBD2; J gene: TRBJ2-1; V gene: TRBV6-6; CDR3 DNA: TGTGCCAGCATCCCTAGAAGGGGGACTAGCGGCCACAATGAGCAGTTCTTC; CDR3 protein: CASIPRRGTSGHNEQFF
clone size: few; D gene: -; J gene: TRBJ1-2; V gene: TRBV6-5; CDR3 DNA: TGTGCCAGCAGTACCGAGAGGGGGGGGAAGCCTAACTATGGCTACACCTTC; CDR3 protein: CASSTERGGKPNYGYTF
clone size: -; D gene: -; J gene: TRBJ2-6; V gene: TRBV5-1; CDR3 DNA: TGCGCCAGCAGCACCCAGATGTCGGCCAACGTCCTGACTTTC; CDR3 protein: CASSTQMSANVLTF